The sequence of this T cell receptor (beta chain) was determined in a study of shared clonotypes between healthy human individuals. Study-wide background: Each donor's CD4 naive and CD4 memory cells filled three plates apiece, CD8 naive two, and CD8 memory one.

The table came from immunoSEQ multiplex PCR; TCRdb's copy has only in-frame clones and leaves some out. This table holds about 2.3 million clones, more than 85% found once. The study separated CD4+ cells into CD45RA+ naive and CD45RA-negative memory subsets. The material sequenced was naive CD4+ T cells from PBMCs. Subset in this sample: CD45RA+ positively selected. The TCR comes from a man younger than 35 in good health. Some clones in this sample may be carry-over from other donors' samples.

The CDR3 is CAIPGEGSKNIQYF. CDR3 sequence (DNA): TGTGCCATTCCAGGGGAGGGTTCCAAAAACATTCAGTACTTC. The chain combines TRBV7-9 with TRBJ2-4; perhaps TRBD2 as D (7 bases). The germline CDR1 and CDR2 sequences are SEHNR and FQNEAQ (reference sequence). This CDR3 comprises 14 residues. Deletions cut 10 bases from V and 2 bases from J, with 15 bases between.